A single sample is the source of the 20 T cell receptor beta chains below, sequenced in a study of patients and donors after allogeneic stem cell transplantation. TCRdb redid the calling of the RT-PCR reads with MiXCR, one entry per CDR3 protein. The repertoire has about a million distinct CDR3 sequences, under 20% of them found once; the top ten carry about 6%. The sample was blood, either unsorted or a sorted T cell fraction (not recorded which). These receptors all stem from a human donor who was either an allogeneic HSCT recipient or a stem cell or donor lymphocyte infusion donor (not recorded which). It is not recorded whose cells these are; they may come from a transplant donor.

V usage is TRBV30 and J usage is TRBJ2-5, with D tentatively TRBD1 or TRBD2 (5 bases each). The CDR3 spans 14 residues. Germline V lookup: CDR1 GTSNPN, CDR2 SVGIG (reference sequence). With 0 bases removed from V and 4 bases from J, the gap between germline ends came to 12 bases. The CDR3 loop is CAWSVGRRLETQYF. The CDR3 bases are TGTGCCTGGAGTGTGGGACGAAGATTAGAGACCCAGTACTTC.

This clonotype has more than one count but fewer than ten. The gene calls are TRBV7-2 and TRBJ1-4; TRBD1 might be the D (5 bases). The germline CDR1 and CDR2 sequences are SGHTA and FQGNSA. The V and J ends lost 5 bases and 7 bases respectively, with 17 bases between them. This CDR3 region has 15 residues. This CDR3 reads CASSPPGTWGEKLFF. DNA of the CDR3: TGTGCCAGCAGCCCACCCGGGACTTGGGGTGAAAAACTGTTTTTT.

This chain connects TRBV20-1 to TRBJ2-3, with TRBD1 matching over 7 bases. Germline values: CDR1 DFQATT, CDR2 SNEGSKA (reference sequence). The length of the CDR3 is 14 residues. The V and J ends lost 1 base and 6 bases, in that order; junction bases with no gene match: 7. CDR3 bases: TGCAGTGCTAGAGTAAAACAGGGGACGGATACGCAGTATTTT. Translation: CSARVKQGTDTQYF.

This clonotype was seen a handful of times. The chain is built from TRBV6-5 and TRBJ2-5; 9 nucleotides align to TRBD2. The CDR3 covers 14 residues. The germline CDR1 and CDR2 sequences are MNHEY and SVGAGI. Trimming cost V 3 bases and J 7 bases; bases outside gene matches: 6. Here the CDR3 DNA reads TGTGCCAGCAGTTATAGCGCGGGAGGGGGGACCCAGTACTTC. This encodes CASSYSAGGGTQYF.

This clonotype was seen many times. The rearrangement uses TRBV5-1 and TRBJ2-1; a weak D match, TRBD2 (6 bases). The CDR3 is 15 amino acids. Between the trimmed V and J ends, which lost 1 base and 2 bases, there was a span of 10 bases. CDR1 SGHRS and CDR2 YFSETQ come from the germline V gene. The CDR3 bases are TGCGCCAGCAGCTTGCTGCGGGGTGCCTACAATGAGCAGTTCTTC. It codes for CASSLLRGAYNEQFF.

This clonotype was observed a handful of times. The rearrangement uses TRBV12-5 and TRBJ2-5, with D perhaps matching TRBD1 or TRBD2 (5 bases each). Trimming removed 6 bases at V and 7 bases at J, with 15 bases between. CDR1 LGHNT and CDR2 FRNRAP come from the germline V gene. This CDR3 contains 13 residues. The CDR3 loop reads CASGLGVGGTQYF. The CDR3 DNA is TGTGCTAGTGGGCTCGGAGTTGGGGGGACCCAGTACTTC.

This clonotype was observed a few times. The genes are TRBV6-5 and TRBJ2-5, with no clear D. The germline V and J ends were trimmed by 0 bases and 1 base, with 9 bases remaining between them. Germline assignment: CDR1 MNHEY and CDR2 SVGAGI. The CDR3 sequence is 15 residues long. CDR3 in DNA: TGTGCCAGCAGTTACTCTAGAATTACCCAAGAGACCCAGTACTTC. The encoded protein is CASSYSRITQETQYF.

V usage is TRBV6-1 and J usage is TRBJ1-3; D remains ambiguous. Germline values: CDR1 MNHNS, CDR2 SASEGT. The V gene lost 5 bases and the J gene lost 5 bases, with 16 bases spanning the gap. This CDR3 region has 15 residues. In nucleotides, the CDR3 is TGTGCCAGCAGTCACCGGGTCCTTTTACGAAACACCATATATTTT. Translated: CASSHRVLLRNTIYF.

The rearrangement links TRBV6-2 or TRBV6-3 to TRBJ1-6; unclear D gene. CDR1 is MNHEY and CDR2 is SVGEGT in the germline V gene. V was shortened by 6 bases and J by 5 bases, with 29 bases between the two germline ends. This CDR3 has 20 amino acids. DNA for the CDR3: TGTGCCAGCAGCCGTGGGGTAGTTCTGGCCCACCAAAGAAATAATTCACCCCTCCACTTT. It encodes CASSRGVVLAHQRNNSPLHF.

This clonotype was seen at least ten times. CDR3 sequence (DNA): TGTGCCACCAAGGGGACAGCCTCCATGAACACTGAAGCTTTCTTT. Translating it yields CATKGTASMNTEAFF. The chain employs TRBV2 and TRBJ1-1; TRBD1 matches at 7 bases. The V segment lost 10 bases and the J segment 0 bases; nucleotides outside the gene matches: 11. The CDR3 loop spans 15 amino acids. Germline loops: CDR1 SNHLY, CDR2 FYNNEI.

This clonotype was observed at least ten times. The chain has TRBV12-3 or TRBV12-4 and TRBJ1-1, with TRBD1 as a possible D gene (6 bases). The CDR3 consists of 13 residues. Deletions cut 4 bases from V and 9 bases from J, with 15 bases between. For the CDR3, the DNA is TGTGCCAGCAGTTCCGACCCCGACAGGAAAGCTTTCTTT. Residues: CASSSDPDRKAFF.

This clonotype was detected a few times. The genes are TRBV4-1 and TRBJ2-3; the match to TRBD2 covers 9 bases. Trimming removed 2 bases from V and 3 bases from J; junction bases left unmatched: 12. CDR1 is MGHRA, CDR2 YSYEKL, per germline. The CDR3 has 18 residues. This CDR3 reads CASSQSGASGMGTDTQYF. As DNA, the CDR3 is TGCGCCAGCAGCCAATCGGGTGCTAGCGGGATGGGGACAGATACGCAGTATTTT.

This clonotype was seen more than once but under ten times. The gene calls are TRBV12-3 or TRBV12-4 and TRBJ2-7; 8 nucleotides align to TRBD1. This CDR3 is built from 16 residues. Losses at the gene ends were 5 bases for V and 0 bases for J; bases not matched to a gene: 9. In DNA form, the CDR3 reads TGTGCCAGCAGTGCCAACCCAGGGGGCGCCTCCTACGAGCAGTACTTC. Amino acid sequence: CASSANPGGASYEQYF.

This clonotype was counted only a few times. This chain uses TRBV3-1 with TRBJ1-6; perhaps TRBD1 as D (5 bases). The germline gives CDR1 LGHDT, CDR2 YNNKEL (reference sequence). CDR3 length equals 16 residues. Trimming removed 4 bases from V and 5 bases from J, with 15 bases in between. The CDR3 reads CASSPTAQGHNSPLHF. The CDR3, as DNA: TGTGCCAGCAGCCCCACTGCCCAGGGACATAATTCACCCCTCCACTTT.

There are a few counts of this clonotype. CDR3 bases: TGTGCCAGCAGTCATCCTGGGACAGGGGGCACCGGGGAGCTGTTTTTT. Protein product: CASSHPGTGGTGELFF. The chain uses TRBV28 and TRBJ2-2; 11 bases agree with TRBD1. Germline assignment: CDR1 MDHEN and CDR2 SYDVKM. The CDR3 loop spans 16 amino acids. The junction had 6 bases not matched to a gene; V was cut back by 5 bases and J by 4 bases.

This clonotype was counted only a few times. This chain uses TRBV6-6 with TRBJ2-7; D may correspond to TRBD1 or TRBD2 (5 bases each). V lost 8 bases and J 2 bases, leaving 13 bases between the germline ends. This CDR3 is 13 amino acids long. Germline V CDR1 and CDR2: MNHNY, SVGAGI (reference sequence). Here the CDR3 DNA reads TGTGCCAGCTGGGGGTTTAGGACCTACGAGCAGTACTTC. Residues: CASWGFRTYEQYF.

This clonotype appeared many times. V gene TRBV12-3 or TRBV12-4 combines with J gene TRBJ2-1; 7 bases are a match to TRBD2. The CDR3 runs 15 residues. With 5 bases clipped from V and 0 bases from J, the junction kept 4 bases outside the gene matches. CDR3 loop: CASSPWTSSYNEQFF. The CDR3 DNA is TGTGCCAGCAGTCCTTGGACTAGCTCCTACAATGAGCAGTTCTTC.

This clonotype was seen at least ten times. The chain employs TRBV12-3 or TRBV12-4 and TRBJ2-7; D may be TRBD1 or TRBD2 (5 bases each). The CDR3 contains 14 residues. The V end lost 0 bases, the J end lost 2 bases, and 8 bases lay between the germline ends. DNA of the CDR3: TGTGCCAGCAGTTTAGCGGGGACGACCTACGAGCAGTACTTC. Translation gives CASSLAGTTYEQYF.

The rearrangement uses TRBV5-1 and TRBJ2-1; D unclear. Germline CDR1 and CDR2: SGHRS and YFSETQ. There are 14 residues in the CDR3. V was cut by 5 bases and J by 0 bases, with 9 bases left in between. CDR3 sequence: CASSDGASYNEQFF. CDR3 in DNA: TGCGCCAGCAGTGACGGAGCCTCCTACAATGAGCAGTTCTTC.

The rearrangement uses TRBV7-6 and TRBJ1-5; D uncertain. Between the trimmed V and J ends, which lost 0 bases and 3 bases, there was a span of 12 bases. Germline CDR1 SGHVS, CDR2 FNYEAQ. The CDR3 extends over 16 amino acids. For the CDR3, the DNA is TGTGCCAGCAGCTTAGCGCAGGTCCGACTCAATCAGCCCCAGCATTTT. Protein sequence: CASSLAQVRLNQPQHF.